This TCR beta chain was captured in a study of blood T cell repertoires in COVID-19. The CDR3 spans 13 residues. Trimming took off 6 bases at V and 7 bases at J, with 10 bases between the two ends. In germline, CDR1 is MDHEN, CDR2 SYDVKM. Produced via immunoSEQ multiplex PCR; TCRdb's table is partial and in-frame only. The sample gives a few hundred thousand clones, 70% to 90% of which show up once; 0.75% to 1% is in the top ten. The source material was PBMCs or T cells enriched from blood (not recorded which). The receptor was isolated from a woman younger than 45 who had recovered from COVID-19. The chain combines TRBV28 with TRBJ1-6; D gene unclear. CDR3 DNA sequence: TGTGCCAGCAGACCTAGCAGGAATTCACCCCTCCACTTT. Its translation is CASRPSRNSPLHF.